This TCR beta chain appears in the sequencing data of a study of post-analysis software for immune sequencing data. Study in general: In terms of disease course, relapsing-remitting, secondary progressive and progressive-relapsing multiple sclerosis were included. Study conclusions and caveats: The study found significantly lower normalized Chao1 diversity in multiple sclerosis patients than in controls. In patients, TRBV5-6, TRBV5-1 and TRBV20-1 belonged to roughly five TRBV segments found more frequently than in controls. Samples from a shared batch, those prepared together, strongly co-clustered by F measure.

The count of this clonotype is one. Its antigen is not identified. Tagging with unique molecular identifiers was a feature of the TCR beta cDNA libraries. T cells, roughly 1 to 10 million of them, yielded roughly 470,000 cDNA molecules. TCRdb re-derived calls from the PCR reads in MiXCR, one entry per CDR3 protein. The sample contains roughly 180,000 distinct CDR3 sequences, about 32% of which appear only once. Germline CDR1 and CDR2: DFQATT and SNEGSKA (reference sequence). The CDR3 loop spans 15 amino acids. V lost 5 bases to trimming and J lost 12 bases; unmatched junction nucleotides: 15. The chain employs TRBV20-1 and TRBJ2-1; 11 bases map to TRBD2. Sequenced input: blood. The TCR originated in a girl aged 5-17 years with multiple sclerosis. CDR3 coding DNA: TGCAGTGCTCCTAGGGACGGCCCGGGACTAGCGGCGCAGTTCTTC. Encoded protein: CSAPRDGPGLAAQFF.